The text below deals with one T cell receptor (beta chain). The source of the sample is a study of blood T cell repertoires in COVID-19. Study-wide background: The study drew acute and convalescent COVID-19 samples from the United States, Italy and Spain. From T cells, B-cell-depleted T cells, or PBMCs came the material, which was cDNA or gDNA.

Germline CDR1 LNHNV, CDR2 YYDKDF (reference sequence). The CDR3 spans 15 residues. V was cut by 3 bases and J by 5 bases, with 14 bases left in between. How the authors handled the data: Amplifying reference gene primers gave estimates of nucleated cell counts. Sequencing was performed with immunoSEQ multiplex PCR; in TCRdb, only in-frame clones are kept and a portion is missing. For V, J and clone size, that table is used; D and trimming come from the DNA. This table holds some 270,000 clones, around 86% found once. This TCR was recovered from a man aged 45 to 65 with acute or convalescent COVID-19. The chain carries TRBV15 and TRBJ1-5; D unclear. Sequenced: peripheral blood. The CDR3 DNA reads as TGTGCCACCAGCAGCCTAGGAGTCGGTGATCAGCCCCAGCATTTT. Encoded protein: CATSSLGVGDQPQHF.